Following are 32 T cell receptor beta chains from one sample sequenced in a study of patients and donors after allogeneic stem cell transplantation. TCRdb ran MiXCR on the RT-PCR reads and lists one entry per CDR3 protein. Among approximately 38,000 distinct CDR3 sequences, 25% to 35% were seen once, and the ten largest hold 72%. The sequenced sample was blood, either unsorted or a sorted T cell fraction (not recorded which). The receptors shown here come from a human donor who was either an allogeneic HSCT recipient or a stem cell or donor lymphocyte infusion donor (not recorded which). It is not recorded whose cells these are; they may come from a transplant donor.

The chain joins TRBV18 to TRBJ2-1; D is unclear. Per the germline V gene, CDR1 is KGHSH and CDR2 is LQKENI. V shed 3 bases and J shed 4 bases, with 13 bases lying between them. The CDR3 extends over 15 amino acids. The CDR3 region is CASSPYLDGYNEQFF. The CDR3 DNA is TGTGCCAGCTCACCTTACCTAGATGGGTACAATGAGCAGTTCTTC.

This chain joins TRBV6-5 and TRBJ1-1; D unresolved. V was pared by 2 bases and J by 1 base, with 11 bases between. CDR3 length equals 15 residues. Germline CDR1 is MNHEY and CDR2 is SVGAGI. DNA of the CDR3: TGTGCCAGCAGTTACGGGCAGGTGGGGAACACTGAAGCTTTCTTT. This gives the protein CASSYGQVGNTEAFF.

The chain links TRBV4-3 to TRBJ1-2, with D possibly matching TRBD1 (5 bases). This CDR3 is built from 15 residues. Trimming pared 4 bases from V and 5 bases from J, leaving 17 bases between. CDR1 is LGHNA and CDR2 is YSLEER in the germline V gene. CDR3 nucleotide sequence: TGCGCCAGCAGCCTCATCCGTGGGGGATTGTATGGCTACACCTTC. Translated: CASSLIRGGLYGYTF.

The gene calls are TRBV19 and TRBJ1-6, with D possibly TRBD1 on 6 matching bases. This CDR3 is built from 15 residues. V gave up 5 bases and J gave up 6 bases, with 14 bases separating them. Germline V CDR1 and CDR2: LNHDA, SQIVND (reference sequence). The CDR3 DNA sequence: TGTGCCAGTAGTTTCCTACAGGGAGGTAATTCACCCCTCCACTTT. Its protein product is CASSFLQGGNSPLHF.

This clonotype occurred a few times. The rearrangement joins TRBV5-6 to TRBJ1-3; D not certain. Germline V CDR1 and CDR2: SGHDT, YYEEEE. The V and J ends lost 5 bases and 2 bases respectively, with 5 bases between them. This CDR3 region has 12 residues. For the CDR3, the DNA is TGTGCCAGCAGTCTGACTGGAAACACCATATATTTT. This translates into CASSLTGNTIYF.

This clonotype has a single count. V is TRBV4-2 and J is TRBJ2-3; D is unresolved. The CDR3 spans 15 residues. V was shortened by 0 bases and J by 6 bases, with 13 bases between the two germline ends. In germline, CDR1 is LGHNA, CDR2 YNFKEQ. CDR3 amino acids: CASSQDGNPPDTQYF. The CDR3 bases are TGTGCCAGCAGCCAAGACGGAAACCCTCCGGATACGCAGTATTTT.

This clonotype was counted at least ten times. The chain is built from TRBV6-6 and TRBJ1-1, with no clear D. V lost 0 bases and J lost 11, with 13 bases in between. Germline V gene lookup returns CDR1 MNHNY and CDR2 SVGAGI (reference sequence). The CDR3 is made up of 13 amino acids. The CDR3 nucleotides read TGTGCCAGCAGTTACTCATGGGCCGTTGGGGCTTTCTTT. This gives the protein CASSYSWAVGAFF.

This clonotype was counted at least ten times. The V call is TRBV24-1, the J call TRBJ1-5, with a possible D match to TRBD1 (6 bases). CDR1 is KGHDR and CDR2 is SFDVKD in the germline V gene. This CDR3 spans 13 amino acids. Trimming took off 6 bases at V and 3 bases at J, with 8 bases between the two ends. Written as DNA, the CDR3 is TGTGCCACCAGTCAGGGGTCCAATCAGCCCCAGCATTTT. Protein product: CATSQGSNQPQHF.

This clonotype occurred a few times. This chain joins TRBV4-3 and TRBJ1-4, with D perhaps TRBD1 (5 bases). Trimming removed 3 bases at V and 10 bases at J, with 9 bases between. The CDR3 loop spans 12 amino acids. The germline V gene has CDR1 LGHNA and CDR2 YSLEER. Here the CDR3 DNA reads TGCGCCAGCAGCCAGACGGGGGGAAAACTGTTTTTT. It codes for CASSQTGGKLFF.

This rearrangement joins TRBV20-1 to TRBJ2-7; a possible D gene is TRBD2 (5 bases). Germline V gene data show CDR1 as DFQATT and CDR2 as SNEGSKA (reference sequence). Trimming shortened V by 3 bases and J by 0 bases, and 12 bases separated the two germline ends. The CDR3 runs to 14 residues. CDR3 sequence: CSARLSAASYEQYF. The CDR3 region has the DNA TGCAGTGCTAGGTTGTCAGCGGCCTCCTACGAGCAGTACTTC.

The chain employs TRBV4-2 and TRBJ1-3; no reliable D call. CDR3 length equals 16 residues. Deletions cut 3 bases from V and 4 bases from J, with 16 bases between. Germline CDR1 is LGHNA and CDR2 is YNFKEQ. The CDR3 bases are TGTGCCAGCAGCCAGCAGGTCTCGACGCGGGGAAACACCATATATTTT. It specifies CASSQQVSTRGNTIYF.

This chain joins TRBV9 and TRBJ1-1; D ambiguous. This CDR3 has 13 residues. With 1 base removed from V and 3 bases from J, the gap between germline ends came to 7 bases. The V gene's germline CDR1 is SGDLS and CDR2 YYNGEE. The CDR3 loop is CASSVSGDTEAFF. The CDR3, as DNA: TGTGCCAGCAGCGTATCCGGGGACACTGAAGCTTTCTTT. The variable domain in full, completed from reference TRBV9 and TRBJ1-1, reads DSGVTQTPKHLITATGQRVTLRCSPRSGDLSVYWYQQSLDQGLQFLIQYYNGEERAKGNILERFSAQQFPDLHSELNLSSLELGDSALYFCASSVSGDTEAFFGQGTRLTVV.

CDR3 amino acids: CASRPGTSGNNEQFF. In nucleotides, the CDR3 is TGTGCCAGCAGACCCGGGACTAGCGGGAACAATGAGCAGTTCTTC. The gene calls are TRBV7-2 and TRBJ2-1; 13 nucleotides match TRBD2. Per germline, CDR1 SGHTA and CDR2 FQGNSA. The V gene end was trimmed by 6 bases and the J gene end by 5 bases; junction bases not matched to a gene: 4. There are 15 residues in the CDR3.

There are a few counts of this clonotype. The V gene is TRBV5-1, the J gene TRBJ2-3, with D perhaps TRBD2 (5 bases). This CDR3 region has 11 residues. V shed 4 bases and J shed 11 bases, with 11 bases lying between them. Germline assignment: CDR1 SGHRS and CDR2 YFSETQ. The CDR3, as DNA: TGCGCCAGCAGCACGTTTGAGGGGCAGTATTTT. Translating gives CASSTFEGQYF.

The chain links TRBV3-1 to TRBJ2-4; D might be TRBD2 (5 bases). This CDR3 comprises 16 residues. From germline, CDR1 is LGHDT and CDR2 YNNKEL (reference sequence). Trimming removed 4 bases at V and 4 bases at J, with 17 bases between. This chain's CDR3 is CASSRFSGRGKNIQYF. In DNA, the CDR3 is TGTGCCAGCAGCCGGTTCTCGGGGAGAGGGAAAAACATTCAGTACTTC.

The chain employs TRBV24-1 and TRBJ2-5, with 7 bases matching TRBD1. The germline gives CDR1 KGHDR, CDR2 SFDVKD. V lost 4 bases and J lost 4; bases outside the gene matches: 5. This CDR3 spans 14 amino acids. In DNA form, the CDR3 reads TGTGCCACCAGTGACCCAGGGGGAAGAGAGACCCAGTACTTC. Protein: CATSDPGGRETQYF.

There are a few counts of this clonotype. The chain recombines TRBV7-3 with TRBJ1-6; D ambiguous. This CDR3 contains 13 residues. With 0 bases removed from V and 9 bases from J, the gap between germline ends came to 6 bases. Germline V gene data show CDR1 as SGHTA and CDR2 as FQGTGA. The CDR3 coding sequence is TGTGCCAGCAGCTTAACGGTCAGTTCACCCCTCCACTTT. This sequence encodes CASSLTVSSPLHF.

This clonotype was found a few times. V and J are TRBV20-1 and TRBJ1-4; possibly TRBD1 for D (6 bases). The CDR3 totals 12 residues. V was shortened by 6 bases and J by 8 bases, with 13 bases between the two germline ends. CDR1 and CDR2 (germline): DFQATT, SNEGSKA (reference sequence). CDR3 nucleotide sequence: TGCAGTGCAGCCAGAGGGGGGGAAAAACTGTTTTTT. It encodes CSAARGGEKLFF.

This clonotype was counted ten times or more. In DNA, the CDR3 is TGTGCCAGCAGCCAAAGAAGGACAGCTAACTATGGCTACACCTTC. Translated: CASSQRRTANYGYTF. This sequence joins TRBV14 and TRBJ1-2; D is perhaps TRBD1 (6 bases). In germline, CDR1 is SGHDN, CDR2 FVKESK. V lost 2 bases and J 0 bases, leaving 10 bases between the germline ends. The CDR3 consists of 15 residues.

There are a few counts of this clonotype. This chain links TRBV4-3 with TRBJ1-2; possible D gene TRBD1, 5 bases. This CDR3 has 15 amino acids. Germline loops: CDR1 LGHNA, CDR2 YSLEER. V was cut by 1 base and J by 5 bases, with 14 bases left in between. CDR3 protein: CASSQGPGGGYGYTF. The DNA of the CDR3 is TGCGCCAGCAGCCAAGGACCGGGGGGAGGGTATGGCTACACCTTC.

The table lists this clonotype with a few counts. The gene calls are TRBV6-2 or TRBV6-3 and TRBJ1-5, with D possibly TRBD1 on 5 matching bases. Trimming shortened V by 6 bases and J by 0 bases, and 12 bases separated the two germline ends. Germline V lookup: CDR1 MNHEY, CDR2 SVGEGT. This CDR3 spans 15 amino acids. CDR3 protein: CASRIAGYSNQPQHF. The CDR3 region has the DNA TGTGCCAGCAGGATCGCAGGGTATAGCAATCAGCCCCAGCATTTT.

There are a few counts of this clonotype. The V and J genes are TRBV7-6 and TRBJ2-7; possibly TRBD2 for D (6 bases). Per germline, CDR1 SGHVS and CDR2 FNYEAQ. Trimming removed 3 bases at V and 4 bases at J, with 16 bases between. The CDR3 extends over 15 amino acids. The CDR3: CASSLGGHGGYEQYF. CDR3 DNA sequence: TGTGCCAGCAGCTTGGGCGGGCATGGGGGGTACGAGCAGTACTTC. Variable domain in full (rest from reference TRBV7-6 and TRBJ2-7): GAGVSQSPRYKVTKRGQDVALRCDPISGHVSLYWYRQALGQGPEFLTYFNYEAQQDKSGLPNDRFSAERPEGSISTLTIQRTEQRDSAMYRCASSLGGHGGYEQYFGPGTRLTVT.

The chain employs TRBV4-3 and TRBJ2-1; the match to TRBD2 covers 8 bases. Trimming took 4 bases from V and 5 from J; bases not matched to a gene: 4. Germline V lookup: CDR1 LGHNA, CDR2 YSLEER. There are 14 residues in the CDR3. The CDR3 coding sequence is TGCGCCAGCAGCCGACTAGCGCCCGACAATGAGCAGTTCTTC. Translating gives CASSRLAPDNEQFF.

The CDR3 here is CASSHRINSPLHF. CDR3 nucleotides: TGCGCCAGCAGCCACAGGATTAATTCACCCCTCCACTTT. The J gene is TRBJ1-6, the V gene TRBV4-3; no reliable D call. The CDR3 sequence is 13 residues long. The germline CDR1 and CDR2 sequences are LGHNA and YSLEER. Trimming stripped 3 bases from V and 6 bases from J, with 6 bases between.

The chain carries TRBV7-9 and TRBJ2-7; D is unresolved. Trimming took 5 bases from V and 0 from J, leaving 14 bases between them. Germline V lookup: CDR1 SEHNR, CDR2 FQNEAQ (reference sequence). The CDR3 extends over 15 amino acids. This CDR3 reads CASSRHLDGSYEQYF. CDR3 sequence (DNA): TGTGCCAGCAGCCGACACCTTGACGGCTCCTACGAGCAGTACTTC.

This clonotype has ten or more counts. The rearrangement joins TRBV10-3 to TRBJ1-2; TRBD1 aligns across 8 bases. Germline lookup yields CDR1 ENHRY and CDR2 SYGVKD. Trimming took 5 bases from V and 4 from J; bases not matched to a gene: 9. This CDR3 is 15 amino acids long. The CDR3 region is CAISTDREISYGYTF. The CDR3 DNA reads TGTGCCATCAGTACGGACAGGGAGATATCCTATGGCTACACCTTC.

At least ten counts were recorded for this clonotype. The DNA of the CDR3 is TGCGCCAGCAGCTTGGGGGGACAGGGAGACACTGAAGCTTTCTTT. Encoded protein: CASSLGGQGDTEAFF. The J gene is TRBJ1-1, the V gene TRBV5-1, with 9 bases lining up with TRBD1. V lost 0 bases and J lost 3; bases outside the gene matches: 3. This CDR3 spans 15 amino acids. The germline CDR1 and CDR2 sequences are SGHRS and YFSETQ.

The table lists this clonotype with a few counts. The chain carries TRBV12-3 or TRBV12-4 and TRBJ2-3, with 10 bases aligning to TRBD2. This CDR3 spans 16 amino acids. V lost 10 bases and J lost 1; bases outside the gene matches: 11. CDR3 bases: TGTGCCATCCGTAGGGGTGGGACTAGCGGCACAGATACGCAGTATTTT. Translating gives CAIRRGGTSGTDTQYF.

This chain uses TRBV12-3 or TRBV12-4 with TRBJ2-6, with TRBD1 identical over 10 bases. Losses at the gene ends were 5 bases for V and 0 bases for J; bases not matched to a gene: 4. The CDR3 is made up of 17 amino acids. The CDR3 DNA sequence: TGTGCCAGCAGTCCCCGGGACAGGGGCTCTGGGGCCAACGTCCTGACTTTC. This sequence encodes CASSPRDRGSGANVLTF.

The rearrangement links TRBV6-2 or TRBV6-3 to TRBJ1-2, with D maybe TRBD1 (6 bases). The CDR3 is 13 residues long. With 6 bases removed from V and 7 bases from J, the gap between germline ends came to 15 bases. Germline CDR1 and CDR2: MNHEY and SVGEGT. The CDR3, as DNA: TGTGCCAGCAGCCCCAGGGGCAGAGGTGGCTACACCTTC. It translates to CASSPRGRGGYTF.

The chain employs TRBV9 and TRBJ2-1, with 16 bases that match TRBD2. The CDR3 contains 17 residues. Germline V gene sequence: CDR1 SGDLS, CDR2 YYNGEE. Trimming at V came to 3 bases and at J to 7 bases, leaving 7 bases not matched to a gene. Here the CDR3 reads CASSASMGLAGGNEQFF. CDR3 nucleotides: TGTGCCAGCAGCGCCTCAATGGGACTAGCGGGAGGGAATGAGCAGTTCTTC.

The chain recombines TRBV14 with TRBJ1-2; a weak D match, TRBD1 (6 bases). CDR1 is SGHDN, CDR2 FVKESK, per germline. The V gene lost 1 base and the J gene lost 2 bases, with 14 bases spanning the gap. This CDR3 contains 16 residues. The CDR3 protein is CASSQGARGLNYGYTF. The CDR3 nucleotides are TGTGCCAGCAGCCAAGGGGCCAGGGGTTTAAACTATGGCTACACCTTC.